The 24 T cell receptor beta chains below were found in one sample sequenced in a study of blood T cells in healthy people across ages. Alongside a J-beta primer mix, a sample-barcoded 5' primer served in a second PCR lasting about 7 to 12 cycles. TCRdb fed the 5' RACE reads into MiXCR, producing one record per CDR3 protein. The sample yields roughly 500,000 distinct CDR3 sequences, 25% to 30% seen once. The source material was blood. Receptor source: a woman between 70 and 85 years old in good health.

The rearrangement joins TRBV12-3 or TRBV12-4 to TRBJ2-3; perhaps TRBD2 as D (6 bases). The V gene lost 7 bases and the J gene lost 2 bases, with 13 bases spanning the gap. The CDR3 is made up of 14 amino acids. The CDR3 sequence is CASTLGRITDTQYF. Here the CDR3 DNA reads TGTGCCAGCACCCTGGGGAGGATCACAGATACGCAGTATTTT.

The chain employs TRBV9 and TRBJ2-7; D possibly corresponds to TRBD2 (5 bases). The CDR3 sequence is 13 residues long. The germline V gene encodes CDR1 SGDLS and CDR2 YYNGEE. V lost 2 bases and J lost 5, with 11 bases in between. CDR3 region: CASSVLEVDEQYF. The CDR3 bases are TGTGCCAGCAGCGTGCTGGAGGTGGACGAGCAGTACTTC. Full variable domain (outside the CDR3, taken from reference TRBV9 and TRBJ2-7): DSGVTQTPKHLITATGQRVTLRCSPRSGDLSVYWYQQSLDQGLQFLIQYYNGEERAKGNILERFSAQQFPDLHSELNLSSLELGDSALYFCASSVLEVDEQYFGPGTRLTVT.

This clonotype was detected only a few times. J is TRBJ1-1 and V is TRBV11-1, with D possibly matching TRBD1 (5 bases). This CDR3 region has 16 residues. Between the trimmed V and J ends, which lost 5 bases and 7 bases, there was a span of 23 bases. Germline V CDR1 and CDR2: SGHAT, FQDESV (reference sequence). The CDR3 protein is CASSAFSLLLGGEAFF. Written as DNA, the CDR3 is TGTGCCAGCAGCGCCTTCTCATTGCTCCTTGGGGGTGAAGCTTTCTTT.

The chain combines TRBV7-2 with TRBJ2-3; D is ambiguous. This CDR3 comprises 15 residues. Per germline, CDR1 SGHTA and CDR2 FQGNSA. V was pared by 5 bases and J by 3 bases, with 15 bases between. The CDR3 DNA is TGTGCCAGCAGCCCCGTCGGCGGCGCAACAGATACGCAGTATTTT. Translating gives CASSPVGGATDTQYF. Full variable domain (rest looked up from reference TRBV7-2 and TRBJ2-3): GAGVSQSPSNKVTEKGKDVELRCDPISGHTALYWYRQSLGQGLEFLIYFQGNSAPDKSGLPSDRFSAERTGGSVSTLTIQRTQQEDSAVYLCASSPVGGATDTQYFGPGTRLTVL.

V usage is TRBV5-1 and J usage is TRBJ2-5; 9 bases agree with TRBD1. The J call is in doubt because the DNA end fits TRBJ2-7 better. This CDR3 spans 14 amino acids. Germline V gives CDR1 SGHRS, CDR2 YFSETQ. This chain's CDR3 is CASSLATGGDEQYF. The CDR3, as DNA: TGCGCCAGCAGCTTGGCTACAGGGGGCGACGAGCAGTACTTC.

The chain combines TRBV7-9 with TRBJ2-7, with unresolved D. With 0 bases removed from V and 4 bases from J, the gap between germline ends came to 13 bases. This CDR3 spans 15 amino acids. CDR1 SEHNR and CDR2 FQNEAQ come from the germline V gene (reference sequence). CDR3 DNA sequence: TGTGCCAGCAGCTTAGCCCAGATTTCGATATACGAGCAGTACTTC. It yields the protein CASSLAQISIYEQYF. Using reference TRBV7-9 and TRBJ2-7 for the parts outside the CDR3, the full variable domain is DTGVSQNPRHKITKRGQNVTFRCDPISEHNRLYWYRQTLGQGPEFLTYFQNEAQLEKSRLLSDRFSAERPKGSFSTLEIQRTEQGDSAMYLCASSLAQISIYEQYFGPGTRLTVT.

This clonotype was recorded a few times. The rearrangement uses TRBV6-2 or TRBV6-3 and TRBJ2-5; either TRBD1 or TRBD2 may fit D (5 bases each). From germline, CDR1 is MNHEY and CDR2 SVGEGT. Between the trimmed V and J ends, which lost 6 bases and 1 base, there was a span of 9 bases. The CDR3 spans 13 residues. The CDR3 reads CASRRDGQETQYF. CDR3 coding DNA: TGTGCCAGCAGACGGGACGGCCAAGAGACCCAGTACTTC.

The V and J genes are TRBV15 and TRBJ2-3, with TRBD2 matching over 8 bases. The germline gives CDR1 LNHNV, CDR2 YYDKDF (reference sequence). V shed 1 base and J 2 bases; nucleotides not matched to a gene: 8. CDR3 length: 17 amino acids. The CDR3 DNA follows: TGTGCCACCAGCAGAGGGGTAGCGGGGAGAGACACAGATACGCAGTATTTT. Translating it yields CATSRGVAGRDTDTQYF.

This clonotype was seen only a few times. The rearrangement uses TRBV6-5 and TRBJ1-2, with D possibly matching TRBD1 (5 bases). V was pared by 3 bases and J by 6 bases, with 14 bases between. The CDR3 has 14 residues. The V gene's germline CDR1 is MNHEY and CDR2 SVGAGI. Here the CDR3 DNA reads TGTGCCAGCAGTTATAGGGGCCGATCGGATGGCTACACCTTC. Amino acids: CASSYRGRSDGYTF.

CDR3 amino acids: CSARIFGVNYGYTF. CDR3 in DNA: TGCAGTGCTAGAATTTTCGGGGTTAACTATGGCTACACCTTC. This rearrangement joins TRBV20-1 to TRBJ1-2; the D is unclear. From germline, CDR1 is DFQATT and CDR2 SNEGSKA (reference sequence). The CDR3 sequence is 14 residues long. Trimming removed 2 bases from V and 1 base from J, with 11 bases in between.

V is TRBV10-3 and J is TRBJ1-4; perhaps TRBD1 as D (6 bases). CDR3 length: 14 residues. Germline values: CDR1 ENHRY, CDR2 SYGVKD. The V end was cut by 4 bases, the J end by 8 bases, with 14 bases between. CDR3 loop: CAISALQGEEKLFF. The CDR3 region has the DNA TGTGCCATCAGTGCATTACAGGGTGAAGAAAAACTGTTTTTT.

The V call is TRBV4-3, the J call TRBJ2-5; D unclear. The J call is uncertain, as TRBJ2-1 better fits the DNA end. This CDR3 is built from 12 residues. CDR1 is LGHNA and CDR2 is YSLEER in the germline V gene. CDR3 bases: TGCGCCAGCAGCCAAAACCTGGGGGAGCAGTTCTTC. Its protein product is CASSQNLGEQFF.

This clonotype was seen more than once but under ten times. The chain employs TRBV7-2 and TRBJ1-5; D call uncertain. This CDR3 has 14 amino acids. The germline gives CDR1 SGHTA, CDR2 FQGNSA. Trimming took 5 bases from V and 7 from J, leaving 15 bases between them. CDR3 sequence (DNA): TGTGCCAGCAGCCCGCAACCTGTAGGACAGCCCCAGCATTTT. Translation gives CASSPQPVGQPQHF. Using reference TRBV7-2 and TRBJ1-5 for the parts outside the CDR3, the full variable domain is GAGVSQSPSNKVTEKGKDVELRCDPISGHTALYWYRQSLGQGLEFLIYFQGNSAPDKSGLPSDRFSAERTGGSVSTLTIQRTQQEDSAVYLCASSPQPVGQPQHFGDGTRLSIL.

This chain links TRBV7-9 with TRBJ2-5; D is undetermined. With the DNA end fitting TRBJ2-7 better, the J assignment may be wrong. In germline, CDR1 is SEHNR, CDR2 FQNEAQ (reference sequence). This CDR3 contains 12 residues. The CDR3, as DNA: TGTGCCAGCGCCGAAAATTCCTACGAGCAGTACTTC. It codes for CASAENSYEQYF.

The J gene is TRBJ1-1, the V gene TRBV21-1; the listed D gene, TRBD1, was not tested against the DNA. TRBV21-1 is assigned pseudogene status. This CDR3 contains 19 residues. CDR3 bases: TGTGCCACCCGTAGGGATGGGGGTAGACACTCCGGACGGGACACTGAAGCTTTCTTT. Translating it yields CATRRDGGRHSGRDTEAFF.

This clonotype showed up just a few times. V usage is TRBV5-1 and J usage is TRBJ1-4; TRBD1 is a possible D gene (5 bases). V lost 0 bases to trimming and J lost 6 bases, with 9 bases between them. The CDR3 is made up of 14 amino acids. Germline CDR1 SGHRS, CDR2 YFSETQ. Here the CDR3 reads CASSLVFRDEKLFF. The CDR3 DNA sequence: TGCGCCAGCAGCTTGGTCTTCAGGGATGAAAAACTGTTTTTT.

In its sample, this clonotype was seen a few times. The genes are TRBV29-1 and TRBJ2-3; D is unresolved. Deletions cut 4 bases from V and 3 bases from J, with 11 bases between. Germline lookup yields CDR1 SQVTM and CDR2 ANQGSEA. This CDR3 is 13 amino acids long. CDR3 protein: CSVGLVQTDTQYF. The CDR3 bases are TGCAGCGTTGGGCTGGTTCAGACAGATACGCAGTATTTT.

Points on this clonotype: A junction boundary mismatches the germline segment, possibly from a read error. The J gene is TRBJ1-1, the V gene TRBV24-1; perhaps TRBD1 as D (6 bases). The germline gives CDR1 KGHDR, CDR2 SFDVKD. CDR3 size: 16 residues. The CDR3 DNA sequence: TGTGCCACCAGTGACGGACAGAAAGGGATCAACATTGAAGCTTTCTTT. Residues: CATSDGQKGINIEAFF.

The V call is TRBV20-1, the J call TRBJ1-1; D unresolved. The V gene lost 3 bases and the J gene lost 2 bases, with 4 bases spanning the gap. This CDR3 has 11 amino acids. The germline CDR1 and CDR2 sequences are DFQATT and SNEGSKA (reference sequence). The CDR3 sequence is CSASDNTEAFF. In DNA form, the CDR3 reads TGCAGTGCTAGTGACAACACTGAAGCTTTCTTT.

This clonotype occurred a few times. The chain carries TRBV15 and TRBJ1-4; D unclear. Trimming removed 1 base at V and 3 bases at J, with 9 bases between. The length of the CDR3 is 15 residues. Germline V CDR1 and CDR2: LNHNV, YYDKDF (reference sequence). The CDR3 nucleotides read TGTGCCACCAGCAGAGGGGGAAGGGCTAATGAAAAACTGTTTTTT. The encoded protein is CATSRGGRANEKLFF.

This clonotype was seen just once. The J gene is TRBJ1-6, the V gene TRBV18; D is unclear. The germline V and J ends were trimmed by 3 bases and 7 bases, with 7 bases remaining between them. CDR3 size: 13 residues. The germline V gene has CDR1 KGHSH and CDR2 LQKENI. The CDR3 reads CASSPDRNSPLHF. The CDR3 DNA is TGTGCCAGCTCACCGGATAGGAATTCACCCCTCCACTTT.

In this sample, this clonotype turned up a few times. The DNA for the CDR3 is TGTGCCAGCAAAGGGGGCAGTTCAGAATATGGCTACACCTTC. Protein: CASKGGSSEYGYTF. The chain employs TRBV6-5 and TRBJ1-2; TRBD1 matches at 7 bases. Germline assignment: CDR1 MNHEY and CDR2 SVGAGI. J lost 5 bases, V lost 7 bases, and 10 bases had no gene match. This CDR3 comprises 14 residues.

With respect to this clonotype: Compared with germline, one end of the junction differs, possibly owing to a read error. This sequence joins TRBV5-6 and TRBJ2-5; unclear D gene. The germline gives CDR1 SGHDT, CDR2 YYEEEE. The CDR3 runs 14 residues. In DNA, the CDR3 is TGTGCCGGCAGCTCCCAAGCCCCCCCTCTGACCCAGTACTTC. Translated: CAGSSQAPPLTQYF.

V gene TRBV5-1 combines with J gene TRBJ2-5; D not certain. CDR1 and CDR2 from the germline V gene are SGHRS and YFSETQ. This CDR3 has 12 amino acids. The V and J ends lost 6 bases and 5 bases respectively, with 11 bases between them. CDR3 region: CASNNTFETQYF. The CDR3 region has the DNA TGCGCCAGCAACAACACATTTGAGACCCAGTACTTC.